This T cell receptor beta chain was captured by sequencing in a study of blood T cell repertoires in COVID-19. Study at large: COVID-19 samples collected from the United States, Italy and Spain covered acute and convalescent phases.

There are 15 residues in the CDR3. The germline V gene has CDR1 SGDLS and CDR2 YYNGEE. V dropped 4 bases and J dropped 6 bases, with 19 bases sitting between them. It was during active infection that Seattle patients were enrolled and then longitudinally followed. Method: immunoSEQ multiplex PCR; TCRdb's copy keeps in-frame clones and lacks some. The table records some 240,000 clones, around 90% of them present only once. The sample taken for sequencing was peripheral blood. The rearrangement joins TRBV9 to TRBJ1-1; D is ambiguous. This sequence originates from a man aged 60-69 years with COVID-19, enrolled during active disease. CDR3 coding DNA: TGTGCCAGCAGCCCCGGGGATCCCTATAGACCTGAAGCTTTCTTT. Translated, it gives CASSPGDPYRPEAFF.